The 18 T cell receptor beta chains in this list originate from one sample, sequenced in a study of patients and donors after allogeneic stem cell transplantation. TCRdb independently ran MiXCR on the RT-PCR reads; one entry per CDR3 protein. The repertoire consists of 200,000 to 250,000 distinct CDR3 sequences, with 14% occurring once and the leading ten covering more than 9%. The sequenced material came from blood, either unsorted or a sorted T cell fraction (not recorded which). Every receptor here comes from a human donor who was either an allogeneic HSCT recipient or a stem cell or donor lymphocyte infusion donor (not recorded which). It is not recorded whose cells these are; they may come from a transplant donor.

The table lists this clonotype with many counts. The chain couples TRBV20-1 to TRBJ1-6; D not certain. The CDR3 contains 13 residues. Germline V gene lookup returns CDR1 DFQATT and CDR2 SNEGSKA (reference sequence). Trimming left V 1 base short and J 7 bases short, with 8 bases between. The CDR3 coding sequence is TGCAGTGCTAGAGCCCAGGAGAATTCACCCCTCCACTTT. This sequence encodes CSARAQENSPLHF.

This rearrangement joins TRBV5-6 to TRBJ2-5; 7 bases fit TRBD1. The length of the CDR3 is 15 residues. Trimming took 5 bases from V and 1 from J; bases not matched to a gene: 8. Germline V gives CDR1 SGHDT, CDR2 YYEEEE. This CDR3 is CASSPDRVPQETQYF. In nucleotides, the CDR3 is TGTGCCAGCAGTCCAGACAGGGTCCCCCAAGAGACCCAGTACTTC.

V usage is TRBV5-4 and J usage is TRBJ1-1; D gene unclear. Trimming removed 6 bases from V and 5 bases from J, with 14 bases in between. The CDR3 length is 13 residues. CDR1 and CDR2 from the germline V gene are SGHNT and YYREEE (reference sequence). The CDR3 coding sequence is TGTGCCAGCACCCCCCGGCCGGGGACTGAAGCTTTCTTT. It encodes CASTPRPGTEAFF.

This chain joins TRBV19 and TRBJ2-1, with 7 bases that match TRBD2. The CDR3 totals 15 residues. CDR1 is LNHDA, CDR2 SQIVND, per germline (reference sequence). With 3 bases clipped from V and 7 bases from J, the junction kept 9 bases outside the gene matches. CDR3 loop: CASSIGGRSGNEQFF. CDR3 nucleotides: TGTGCCAGTAGTATTGGCGGGAGAAGTGGAAATGAGCAGTTCTTC.

At least ten counts were recorded for this clonotype. The chain joins TRBV12-3 or TRBV12-4 to TRBJ2-5; 9 nucleotides agree with TRBD2. J lost 5 bases, V lost 5 bases, and 9 bases had no gene match. This CDR3 region has 15 residues. The CDR3 sequence: CASSQNSGSGETQYF. The CDR3 DNA sequence: TGTGCCAGCAGTCAGAATAGCGGGAGTGGGGAGACCCAGTACTTC.

The chain recombines TRBV5-1 with TRBJ2-5; 9 bases line up with TRBD1. The CDR3 is 14 amino acids. The J segment lost 3 bases and the V segment lost 1 base, leaving 1 base of the junction unmatched. Germline assignment: CDR1 SGHRS and CDR2 YFSETQ. The CDR3 loop is CASSLWTGEETQYF. The CDR3 DNA is TGCGCCAGCAGCTTGTGGACAGGGGAAGAGACCCAGTACTTC.

V usage is TRBV4-3 and J usage is TRBJ1-2, with 8 positions matching TRBD1. Trimming removed 3 bases from V and 5 bases from J; junction bases left unmatched: 14. This CDR3 spans 17 amino acids. Germline V gives CDR1 LGHNA, CDR2 YSLEER. This CDR3 is CASSHSDRGHSGYGYTF. The CDR3 DNA sequence: TGCGCCAGCAGCCATTCTGACAGGGGCCACAGTGGGTATGGCTACACCTTC.

In its sample, this clonotype was seen many times. This chain uses TRBV11-2 with TRBJ1-2; D ambiguous. V lost 4 bases and J 3 bases, leaving 12 bases between the germline ends. Germline CDR1 SGHAT, CDR2 FQNNGV. CDR3 size: 14 residues. CDR3 DNA: TGTGCCAGCAGCTCCACCTCCGCGGACTATGGCTACACCTTC. Its translation: CASSSTSADYGYTF.

Many counts were recorded for this clonotype. The DNA of the CDR3 is TGCAGTGCTGGACAGGGCTATGGCTACACCTTC. Its protein product is CSAGQGYGYTF. This chain links TRBV20-1 with TRBJ1-2, with 8 bases identical to TRBD1. Germline CDR1 reads DFQATT; CDR2 reads SNEGSKA (reference sequence). Losses at the gene ends were 5 bases for V and 4 bases for J; bases not matched to a gene: 0. The CDR3 is 11 residues long.

This clonotype was counted many times. The chain couples TRBV3-1 to TRBJ2-5; D ambiguous. Per germline, CDR1 LGHDT and CDR2 YNNKEL (reference sequence). V was shortened by 1 base and J by 4 bases, with 13 bases between the two germline ends. The CDR3 has 15 amino acids. CDR3 in amino acids: CASSQGVRVGETQYF. The CDR3 DNA follows: TGTGCCAGCAGCCAAGGCGTCCGGGTTGGAGAGACCCAGTACTTC.

The rearrangement joins TRBV5-5 to TRBJ1-5; D perhaps matches TRBD1 (5 bases). Between the trimmed V and J ends, which lost 1 base and 5 bases, there was a span of 10 bases. CDR1 is SGHKS and CDR2 is YYEKEE in the germline V gene (reference sequence). The CDR3 sequence is 14 residues long. Here the CDR3 reads CASSLLVGDQPQHF. The CDR3 bases are TGTGCCAGCAGCTTGTTGGTAGGGGATCAGCCCCAGCATTTT. Using reference TRBV5-5 and TRBJ1-5 for the parts outside the CDR3, the full variable domain is DAGVTQSPTHLIKTRGQQVTLRCSPISGHKSVSWYQQVLGQGPQFIFQYYEKEERGRGNFPDRFSARQFPNYSSELNVNALLLGDSALYLCASSLLVGDQPQHFGDGTRLSIL.

This clonotype was counted between two and nine times. The J gene is TRBJ2-6, the V gene TRBV27; perhaps D is TRBD1 or TRBD2 (5 bases each). The CDR3 sequence is 15 residues long. Trimming removed 1 base at V and 4 bases at J, with 8 bases between. The germline CDR1 and CDR2 sequences are MNHEY and SMNVEV (reference sequence). CDR3 sequence (DNA): TGTGCCAGCAGTTTATTAGGGACCGGGGCCAACGTCCTGACTTTC. Protein: CASSLLGTGANVLTF.

This clonotype was observed at least ten times. This chain connects TRBV7-2 to TRBJ2-5; D perhaps matches TRBD2 (6 bases). This CDR3 has 13 residues. Trimming removed 3 bases at V and 4 bases at J, with 9 bases between. The V gene's germline CDR1 is SGHTA and CDR2 FQGNSA. The chain's CDR3 is CASSFAGLETQYF. Here the CDR3 DNA reads TGTGCCAGCAGCTTCGCGGGGTTAGAGACCCAGTACTTC.

This clonotype was counted only a few times. The rearrangement joins TRBV6-1 to TRBJ1-6; no clear D. V shed 2 bases and J shed 10 bases, with 12 bases lying between them. Per germline, CDR1 MNHNS and CDR2 SASEGT. CDR3 length equals 14 residues. The CDR3 loop is CASSESRRRSPLHF. CDR3 DNA sequence: TGTGCCAGCAGTGAATCTCGTCGTAGGTCACCCCTCCACTTT.

In its sample, this clonotype was seen many times. Here the CDR3 reads CASSWGRNTEAFF. DNA for the CDR3: TGTGCCAGCAGCTGGGGACGGAACACTGAAGCTTTCTTT. The chain couples TRBV7-3 to TRBJ1-1, with D maybe TRBD1 (5 bases). The V end lost 4 bases, the J end lost 1 base, and 7 bases lay between the germline ends. This CDR3 comprises 13 residues. Germline lookup yields CDR1 SGHTA and CDR2 FQGTGA.

The rearrangement uses TRBV19 and TRBJ1-5; D not certain. The V end was cut by 3 bases, the J end by 4 bases, with 10 bases between. Germline CDR1 reads LNHDA; CDR2 reads SQIVND (reference sequence). The CDR3 consists of 14 residues. CDR3: CASSIKGGNQPQHF. The CDR3, as DNA: TGTGCCAGTAGTATCAAGGGAGGGAATCAGCCCCAGCATTTT.

CDR3 sequence reads: CASSPGIDRAGSEAFF. In nucleotides, the CDR3 is TGTGCCAGCAGCCCCGGGATAGACAGGGCAGGGTCTGAAGCTTTCTTT. The chain uses TRBV7-3 and TRBJ1-1, with 7 nucleotides matching TRBD1. The V and J ends lost 5 bases and 6 bases, in that order; junction bases with no gene match: 15. Germline lookup yields CDR1 SGHTA and CDR2 FQGTGA. The CDR3 spans 16 residues.

The rearrangement uses TRBV18 and TRBJ1-1; 8 positions match TRBD1. CDR1 is KGHSH, CDR2 LQKENI, per germline. CDR3 length: 15 amino acids. J gave up 1 base and V 5 bases, and 6 bases lay outside the gene matches. CDR3 region: CASSSQTGENTEAFF. In nucleotides, the CDR3 is TGTGCCAGCTCATCACAGACAGGGGAGAACACTGAAGCTTTCTTT.